These 9 T cell receptor beta chains were all obtained from the same sample, sequenced in a study of blood T cell dynamics during melanoma immunotherapy. The time point is: week 3, after first cycle of checkpoint inhibitor. Clones were read by immunoSEQ multiplex PCR, and TCRdb kept only the in-frame ones, dropping some. Here the sample spans approximately 7,000 clones, approximately 84% being singletons. The sequenced sample was blood, obtained from a patient treated with checkpoint blockade. The source of these receptors is a human donor with melanoma. Some clones in this sample may be carry-over from other donors' samples.

This clone was picked up one time. This sequence joins TRBV9 and TRBJ2-7, with D perhaps TRBD2 (5 bases). Trimming took 4 bases from V and 6 from J, leaving 17 bases between them. Germline V gives CDR1 SGDLS, CDR2 YYNGEE. The CDR3 consists of 14 residues. The CDR3 coding sequence is TGTGCCAGCAGCACCGCCGGGGAACGGGGCGAGCAGTACTTC. Amino acid sequence: CASSTAGERGEQYF.

This CDR3 reads CASSSPGGGTDTQYF. The CDR3, as DNA: TGTGCCAGCAGTTCCCCAGGGGGTGGCACAGATACGCAGTATTTT. The chain employs TRBV28 and TRBJ2-3, with 7 bases fitting TRBD1. With V trimmed by 4 bases and J by 1 base, 5 bases remained unmatched. Per the germline V gene, CDR1 is MDHEN and CDR2 is SYDVKM. The CDR3 sequence is 15 residues long.

In this sample, this clone turned up a few times. The chain carries TRBV27 and TRBJ1-6; TRBD1 is a possible D gene (5 bases). The CDR3 loop spans 16 amino acids. V dropped 2 bases and J dropped 3 bases, with 11 bases sitting between them. The germline CDR1 and CDR2 sequences are MNHEY and SMNVEV (reference sequence). The CDR3 spells CASSLKAGNYNSPLHF. As DNA, the CDR3 is TGTGCCAGCAGTTTAAAGGCAGGGAACTATAATTCACCCCTCCACTTT.

The rearrangement joins TRBV21-1 to TRBJ2-2; the table's D gene call, TRBD1, was not cross checked with the DNA. TRBV21-1 is deemed a pseudogene. The CDR3 is made up of 16 amino acids. CDR3 in DNA: TGTGCCAGCAGCAAAGGGCACAGGAAGAACACCGGGGAGCTGTTTTTT. Translated: CASSKGHRKNTGELFF.

This chain joins TRBV5-1 and TRBJ2-3; D is ambiguous. The germline V and J ends were trimmed by 0 bases and 0 bases, with 14 bases remaining between them. CDR3 length: 17 amino acids. In germline, CDR1 is SGHRS, CDR2 YFSETQ. The CDR3 DNA reads as TGCGCCAGCAGCTTGGAGGGTGGGCCTAGAAGCACAGATACGCAGTATTTT. It specifies CASSLEGGPRSTDTQYF.

This chain uses TRBV2 with TRBJ2-2; 7 nucleotides line up with TRBD1. The CDR3 length is 17 residues. V was pared by 7 bases and J by 0 bases, with 11 bases of the junction left unmatched. Germline-derived CDR1 and CDR2 are SNHLY and FYNNEI. The CDR3 protein is CASIPTGVGPNTGELFF. CDR3 sequence (DNA): TGTGCCAGCATCCCCACAGGGGTCGGCCCGAACACCGGGGAGCTGTTTTTT.

The J gene is TRBJ2-5, the V gene TRBV29-1; no clear D. There are 12 residues in the CDR3. The germline CDR1 and CDR2 sequences are SQVTM and ANQGSEA. Trimming pared 4 bases from V and 4 bases from J, leaving 10 bases between. The CDR3 reads CSVGGVGETQYF. CDR3 nucleotides: TGCAGCGTTGGTGGGGTCGGAGAGACCCAGTACTTC.

The V and J genes are TRBV30 and TRBJ1-2, with D possibly TRBD1 on 5 matching bases. The germline V gene encodes CDR1 GTSNPN and CDR2 SVGIG (reference sequence). This CDR3 is 13 amino acids long. The ends were cut back, 3 bases at V and 8 bases at J, with 16 bases in the middle. The CDR3 nucleotides are TGTGCCTGGAGCTTGGGGCAGGAAGTAGGCTACACCTTC. It is translated as CAWSLGQEVGYTF.

The genes are TRBV5-1 and TRBJ2-5; 13 bases are a match to TRBD2. The CDR3 extends over 15 amino acids. The germline CDR1 and CDR2 sequences are SGHRS and YFSETQ. V trimming: 4 bases; J trimming: 5 bases; junction bases outside the gene matches: 5. This CDR3 is CASSGGLAGRETQYF. Written as DNA, the CDR3 is TGCGCCAGCAGCGGGGGACTAGCGGGGCGGGAGACCCAGTACTTC.